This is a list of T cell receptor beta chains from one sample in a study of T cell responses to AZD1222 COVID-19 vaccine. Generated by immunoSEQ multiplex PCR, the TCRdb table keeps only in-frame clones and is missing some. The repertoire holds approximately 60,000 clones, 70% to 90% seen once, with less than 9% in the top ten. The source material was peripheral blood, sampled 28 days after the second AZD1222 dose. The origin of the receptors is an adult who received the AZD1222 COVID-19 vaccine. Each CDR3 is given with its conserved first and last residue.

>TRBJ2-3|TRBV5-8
CASSFTEDTDTQYF
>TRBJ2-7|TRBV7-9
CASSSDRGTYEQYF
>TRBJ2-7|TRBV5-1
CASRGDRGPQYF
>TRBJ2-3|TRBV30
CAWSGGQGKSTDTQYF
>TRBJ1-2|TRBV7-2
CASSLVPPGGHGYTF
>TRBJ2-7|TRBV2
CASTPRPYSGSGPYEQYF
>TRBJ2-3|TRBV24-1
CATSDSGTGFADTQYF
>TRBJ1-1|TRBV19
CASSVGTEAFF
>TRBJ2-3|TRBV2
CASTRTSSPFSTDTQYF
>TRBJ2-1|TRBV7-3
CASSPEGGGSEQFF
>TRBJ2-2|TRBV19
CASSIELSGGAVTGELFF
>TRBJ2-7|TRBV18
CASSPPGTAPSTYEQYF
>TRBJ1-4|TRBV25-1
CASREAGTSRGLNEKLFF
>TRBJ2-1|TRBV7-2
CASSLDSPMQFF
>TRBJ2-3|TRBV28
CASSSGDRSDTQYF
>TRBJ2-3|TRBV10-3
CAISRTGKDTQYF
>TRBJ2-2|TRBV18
CASSPTDTRAGELFF
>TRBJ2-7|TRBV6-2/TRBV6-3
CASSYMGSGTSYEQYF
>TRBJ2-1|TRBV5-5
CASSLVGQDYNEQFF
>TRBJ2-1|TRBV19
CASSDNPVRIYEQFF
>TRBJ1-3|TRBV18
CASSSSTGDHTIYF
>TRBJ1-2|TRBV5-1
CASSLLAEDYGYTF
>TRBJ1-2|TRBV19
CASSPPSPTGADGYTF
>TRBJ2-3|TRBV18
CASSPPLGQGTDTQYF
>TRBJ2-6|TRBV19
CASSIGTVGANVLTF
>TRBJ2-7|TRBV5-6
CASSTSMEQYF
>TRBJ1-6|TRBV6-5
CASSRGAPYNSPLHF
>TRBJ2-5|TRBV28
CASSFPGAGTQYF
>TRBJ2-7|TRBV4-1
CASSQDRGGVYEQYF
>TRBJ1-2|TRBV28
CASSWEGGYTF
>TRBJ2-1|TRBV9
CASSVASFNEQFF
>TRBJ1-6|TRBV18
CASSHQSGHYNSPLHF
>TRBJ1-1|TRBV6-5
CASSYLGQGGGAFF
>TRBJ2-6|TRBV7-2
CASSGGISGANVLTF
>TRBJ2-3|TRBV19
CASSPRGSGLSTDTQYF
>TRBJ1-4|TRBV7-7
CASSSGQAAKLFF
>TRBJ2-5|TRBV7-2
CASNTRVGETQYF
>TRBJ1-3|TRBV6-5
CASSPRPGGNTIYF
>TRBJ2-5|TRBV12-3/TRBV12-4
CASSSGGGETQYF
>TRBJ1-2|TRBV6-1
CASSEQDSPYGYTF
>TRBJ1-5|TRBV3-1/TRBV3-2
CASSSGFQPQHF
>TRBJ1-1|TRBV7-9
CASSYRGGTEAFF
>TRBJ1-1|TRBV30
CAWSWLANTEAFF
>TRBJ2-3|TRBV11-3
CASSFFGDTQYF